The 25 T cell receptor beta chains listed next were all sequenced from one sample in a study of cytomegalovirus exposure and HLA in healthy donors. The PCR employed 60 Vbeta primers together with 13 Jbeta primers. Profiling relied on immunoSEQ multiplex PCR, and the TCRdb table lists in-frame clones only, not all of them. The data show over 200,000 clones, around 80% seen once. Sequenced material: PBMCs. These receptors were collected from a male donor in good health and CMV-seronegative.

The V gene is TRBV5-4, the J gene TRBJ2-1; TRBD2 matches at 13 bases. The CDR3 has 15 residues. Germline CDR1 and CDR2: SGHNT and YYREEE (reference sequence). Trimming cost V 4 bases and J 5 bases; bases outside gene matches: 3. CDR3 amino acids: CASSPGLAGNNEQFF. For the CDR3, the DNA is TGTGCCAGCAGCCCGGGACTAGCGGGAAACAATGAGCAGTTCTTC.

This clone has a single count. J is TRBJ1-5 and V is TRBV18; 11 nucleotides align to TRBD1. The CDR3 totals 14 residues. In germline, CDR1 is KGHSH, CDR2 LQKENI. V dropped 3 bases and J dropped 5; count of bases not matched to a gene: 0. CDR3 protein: CASSPGQGDQPQHF. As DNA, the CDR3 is TGTGCCAGCTCACCGGGACAGGGGGATCAGCCCCAGCATTTT.

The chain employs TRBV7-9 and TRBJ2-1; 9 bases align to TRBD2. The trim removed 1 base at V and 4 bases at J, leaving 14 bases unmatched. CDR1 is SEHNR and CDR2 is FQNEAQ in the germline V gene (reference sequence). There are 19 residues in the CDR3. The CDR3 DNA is TGTGCCAGCAGCTTAGTATTCTGGGTTCCGCGGGAGGGATACAATGAGCAGTTCTTC. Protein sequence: CASSLVFWVPREGYNEQFF.

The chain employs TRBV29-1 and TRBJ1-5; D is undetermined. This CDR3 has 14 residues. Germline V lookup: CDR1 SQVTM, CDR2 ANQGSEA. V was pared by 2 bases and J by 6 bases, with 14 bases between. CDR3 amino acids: CSVEIPGIGQPQHF. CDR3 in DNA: TGCAGCGTTGAAATTCCCGGGATCGGTCAGCCCCAGCATTTT.

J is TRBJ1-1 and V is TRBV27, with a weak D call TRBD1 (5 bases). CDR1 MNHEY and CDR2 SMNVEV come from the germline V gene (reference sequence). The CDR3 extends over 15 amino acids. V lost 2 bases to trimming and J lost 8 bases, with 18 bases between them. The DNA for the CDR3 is TGTGCCAGCAGTTTAGGTTTTGGGGGACTAGAGGAAGCTTTCTTT. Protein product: CASSLGFGGLEEAFF.

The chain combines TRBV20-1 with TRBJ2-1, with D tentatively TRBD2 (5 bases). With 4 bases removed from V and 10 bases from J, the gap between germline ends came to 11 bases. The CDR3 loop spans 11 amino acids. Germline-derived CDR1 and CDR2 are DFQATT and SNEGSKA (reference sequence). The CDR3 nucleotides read TGCAGTGCTAACGCCGGGGTAGAGCAGTTCTTC. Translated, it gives CSANAGVEQFF.

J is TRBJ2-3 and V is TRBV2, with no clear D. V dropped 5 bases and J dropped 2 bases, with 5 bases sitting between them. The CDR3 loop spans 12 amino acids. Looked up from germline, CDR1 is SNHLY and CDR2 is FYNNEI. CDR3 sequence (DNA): TGTGCCAGCAGTACTGACACAGATACGCAGTATTTT. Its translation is CASSTDTDTQYF.

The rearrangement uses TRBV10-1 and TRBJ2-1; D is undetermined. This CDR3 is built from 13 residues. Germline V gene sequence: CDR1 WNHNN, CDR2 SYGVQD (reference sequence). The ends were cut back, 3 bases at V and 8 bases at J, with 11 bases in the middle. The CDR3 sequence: CASSEEATDEQFF. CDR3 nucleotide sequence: TGCGCCAGCAGTGAAGAGGCGACGGATGAGCAGTTCTTC.

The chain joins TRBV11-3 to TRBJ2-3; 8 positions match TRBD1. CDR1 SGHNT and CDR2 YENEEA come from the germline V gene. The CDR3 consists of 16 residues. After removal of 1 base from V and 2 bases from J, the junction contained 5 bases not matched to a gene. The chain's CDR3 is CASSLVAGGFTDTQYF. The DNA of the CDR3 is TGTGCCAGCAGCTTAGTTGCAGGGGGCTTCACAGATACGCAGTATTTT.

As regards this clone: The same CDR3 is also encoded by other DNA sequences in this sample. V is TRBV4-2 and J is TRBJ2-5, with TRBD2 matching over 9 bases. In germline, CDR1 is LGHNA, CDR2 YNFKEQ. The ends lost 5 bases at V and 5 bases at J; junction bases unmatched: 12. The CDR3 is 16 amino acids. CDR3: CASSARSSGIQETQYF. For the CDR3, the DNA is TGTGCCAGCAGCGCTCGGTCTAGCGGGATCCAGGAGACCCAGTACTTC.

The CDR3 DNA sequence: TGTGCCAGCAGCTTGGGTGGACGGGGAAACCGAAACACCATATATTTT. Translating gives CASSLGGRGNRNTIYF. The chain is built from TRBV5-4 and TRBJ1-3; no clear D. The CDR3 sequence is 16 residues long. Trimming pared 0 bases from V and 5 bases from J, leaving 15 bases between. Germline CDR1 reads SGHNT; CDR2 reads YYREEE (reference sequence).

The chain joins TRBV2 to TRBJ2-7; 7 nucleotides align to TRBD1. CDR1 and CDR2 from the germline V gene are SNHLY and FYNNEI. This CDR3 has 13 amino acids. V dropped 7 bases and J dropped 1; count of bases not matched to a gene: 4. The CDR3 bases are TGTGCCAGCAAACAGGGGTCATCCTACGAGCAGTACTTC. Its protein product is CASKQGSSYEQYF. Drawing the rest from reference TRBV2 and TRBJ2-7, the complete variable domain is EPEVTQTPSHQVTQMGQEVILRCVPISNHLYFYWYRQILGQKVEFLVSFYNNEISEKSEIFDDQFSVERPDGSNFTLKIRSTKLEDSAMYFCASKQGSSYEQYFGPGTRLTVT.

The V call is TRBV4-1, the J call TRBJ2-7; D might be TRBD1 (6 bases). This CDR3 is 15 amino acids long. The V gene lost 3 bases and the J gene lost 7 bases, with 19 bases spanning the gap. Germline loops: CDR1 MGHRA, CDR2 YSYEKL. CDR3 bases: TGCGCCAGCAGCCAGACCTTACAGGGCGTACGGGAGCAGTACTTC. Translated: CASSQTLQGVREQYF.

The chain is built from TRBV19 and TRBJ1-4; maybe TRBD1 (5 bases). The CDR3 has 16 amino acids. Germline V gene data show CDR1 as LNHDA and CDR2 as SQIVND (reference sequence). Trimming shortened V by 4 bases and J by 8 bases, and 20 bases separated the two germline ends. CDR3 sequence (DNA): TGTGCCAGTAGTAGGGGGGTGCCCCCACTTAAGGAAAAACTGTTTTTT. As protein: CASSRGVPPLKEKLFF.

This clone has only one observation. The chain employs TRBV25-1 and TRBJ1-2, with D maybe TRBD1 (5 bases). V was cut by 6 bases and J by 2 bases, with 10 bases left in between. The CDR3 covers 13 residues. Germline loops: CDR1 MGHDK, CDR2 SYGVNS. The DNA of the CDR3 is TGTGCCAGCAGGCCCGGGGGGAACTATGGCTACACCTTC. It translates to CASRPGGNYGYTF.

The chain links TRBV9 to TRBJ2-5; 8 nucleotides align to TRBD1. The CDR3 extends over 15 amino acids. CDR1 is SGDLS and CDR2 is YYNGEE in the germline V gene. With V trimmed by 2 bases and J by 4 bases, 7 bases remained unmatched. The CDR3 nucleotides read TGTGCCAGCAGCGTTTTGACAGGGGTAAGAGAGACCCAGTACTTC. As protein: CASSVLTGVRETQYF.

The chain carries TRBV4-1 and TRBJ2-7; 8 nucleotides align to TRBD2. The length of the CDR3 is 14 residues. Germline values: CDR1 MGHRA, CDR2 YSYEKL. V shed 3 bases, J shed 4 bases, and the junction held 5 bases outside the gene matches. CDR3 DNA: TGCGCCAGCAGCCACCCGGCGGGAGGATACGAGCAGTACTTC. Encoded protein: CASSHPAGGYEQYF.

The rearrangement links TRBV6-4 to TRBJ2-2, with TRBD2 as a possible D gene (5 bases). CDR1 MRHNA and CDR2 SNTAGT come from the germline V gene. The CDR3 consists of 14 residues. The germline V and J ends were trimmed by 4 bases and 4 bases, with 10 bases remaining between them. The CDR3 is CASSVEAGTGELFF. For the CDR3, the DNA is TGTGCCAGCAGTGTGGAGGCGGGCACCGGGGAGCTGTTTTTT.

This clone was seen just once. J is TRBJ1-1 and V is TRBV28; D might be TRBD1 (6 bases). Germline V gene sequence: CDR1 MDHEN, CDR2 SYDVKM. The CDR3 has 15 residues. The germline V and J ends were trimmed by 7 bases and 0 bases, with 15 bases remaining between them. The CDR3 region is CASTLTGPLNTEAFF. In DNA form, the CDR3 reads TGTGCCAGCACCTTGACAGGCCCCTTGAACACTGAAGCTTTCTTT.

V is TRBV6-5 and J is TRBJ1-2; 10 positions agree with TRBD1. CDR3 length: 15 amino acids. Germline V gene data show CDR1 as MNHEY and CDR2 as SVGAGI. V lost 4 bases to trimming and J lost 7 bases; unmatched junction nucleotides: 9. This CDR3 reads CASSLGRTGGSGYTF. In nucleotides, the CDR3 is TGTGCCAGCAGTTTAGGGAGGACAGGGGGTTCTGGCTACACCTTC.

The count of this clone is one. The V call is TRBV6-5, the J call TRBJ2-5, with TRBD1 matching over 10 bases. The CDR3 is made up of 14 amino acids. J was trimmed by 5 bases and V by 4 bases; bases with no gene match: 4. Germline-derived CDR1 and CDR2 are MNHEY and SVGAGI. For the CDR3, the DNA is TGTGCCAGCAGTTCGGGACAGGGGACGGAGACCCAGTACTTC. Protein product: CASSSGQGTETQYF.

The CDR3 coding sequence is TGTGCCAGCGGGAGCTACAGGGGAACCGGGGAGCTGTTTTTT. Its translation is CASGSYRGTGELFF. The rearrangement links TRBV6-1 to TRBJ2-2; 7 bases are a match to TRBD1. CDR1 and CDR2 from the germline V gene are MNHNS and SASEGT. The V and J ends lost 8 bases and 5 bases, in that order; junction bases with no gene match: 8. The CDR3 runs 14 residues.

The CDR3 reads CASSFEAGSSYNEQFF. In DNA form, the CDR3 reads TGTGCCAGCAGCTTCGAGGCGGGAAGCTCCTACAATGAGCAGTTCTTC. This chain links TRBV11-3 with TRBJ2-1; D possibly corresponds to TRBD2 (6 bases). This CDR3 has 16 residues. V was shortened by 3 bases and J by 0 bases, with 12 bases between the two germline ends. Germline CDR1 reads SGHNT; CDR2 reads YENEEA.

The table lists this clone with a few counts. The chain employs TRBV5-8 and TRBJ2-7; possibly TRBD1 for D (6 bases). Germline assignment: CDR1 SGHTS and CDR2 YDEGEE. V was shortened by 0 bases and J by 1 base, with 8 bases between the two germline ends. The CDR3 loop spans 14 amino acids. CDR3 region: CASSLVQGSYEQYF. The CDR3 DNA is TGTGCCAGCAGCTTGGTACAGGGATCCTACGAGCAGTACTTC.

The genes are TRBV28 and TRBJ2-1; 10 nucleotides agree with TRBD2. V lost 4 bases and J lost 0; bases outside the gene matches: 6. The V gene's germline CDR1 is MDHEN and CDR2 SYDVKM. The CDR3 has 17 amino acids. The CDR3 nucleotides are TGTGCCAGCAGTTCTTCTAGCGGGGGCCTCTCCTACAATGAGCAGTTCTTC. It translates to CASSSSSGGLSYNEQFF.